The present entry profiles one TCR beta chain with its context. These data belong to a study of blood T cell repertoires in COVID-19. Some clones are missing from TCRdb's copy, which holds only in-frame ones; the method was immunoSEQ multiplex PCR. The data show fewer than 300,000 clones, around 89% seen once. Germline-derived CDR1 and CDR2 are MNHEY and SMNVEV (reference sequence). Trimming removed 3 bases from V and 2 bases from J; junction bases left unmatched: 12. The CDR3 length is 19 residues. The sequenced sample was peripheral blood. This sequence joins TRBV27 and TRBJ2-1; TRBD2 agrees at 11 bases. The source is a man aged 30-40 years with acute or convalescent COVID-19. CDR3 DNA sequence: TGTGCCAGCAGTTTCAGACTAGCGGGAACCCCGGGCCCCTACAATGAGCAGTTCTTC. Protein: CASSFRLAGTPGPYNEQFF.